Listed below are T cell receptor beta chains from one sample, sequenced in a study of molecular identifiers for immune sequencing clone quantification. TCRdb analysed the PCR reads with MiXCR anew, one entry per CDR3 protein. The sample contains approximately 500,000 distinct CDR3 sequences, less than 30% of which appear only once. The sample taken for sequencing was naive CD8+ T cells from blood, with Jurkat cell RNA spiked in. The receptors here all came from a human donor in good health. Some libraries in this study had Jurkat cell RNA spiked in. Both conserved end residues are part of each CDR3. Expanded clones are given a class, and other clones once, few, many or no size at all.

clone_size: NA; v_call: TRBV6-5; j_call: TRBJ2-3; cdr3_aa: CASSYGGGIIADTQYF
clone_size: many; v_call: TRBV23-1; j_call: TRBJ1-2; cdr3_aa: CASNYGGGCYGYTF
clone_size: NA; v_call: TRBV3-1; j_call: TRBJ1-1; cdr3_aa: CASSQDIFNGLEAFF
clone_size: NA; v_call: TRBV2; j_call: TRBJ2-1; cdr3_aa: CASLPAGLHFYNEQFF
clone_size: NA; v_call: TRBV20-1; j_call: TRBJ2-5; cdr3_aa: CSARDPRTSGSWETQYF
clone_size: many; v_call: TRBV9; j_call: TRBJ2-3; cdr3_aa: CASSVDQTSGLTDTQYF
clone_size: many; v_call: TRBV7-9; j_call: TRBJ2-3; cdr3_aa: CASNPTGGADTQYF
clone_size: few; v_call: TRBV12-3/TRBV12-4; j_call: TRBJ2-1; cdr3_aa: CASSLWDRVPEQFF
clone_size: few; v_call: TRBV11-1; j_call: TRBJ2-6; cdr3_aa: CASSRRGFGANVLTF
clone_size: many; v_call: TRBV2; j_call: TRBJ1-5; cdr3_aa: CASREGPGGNQPQHF
clone_size: few; v_call: TRBV14; j_call: TRBJ1-1; cdr3_aa: CASSHLGLTGTEAFF
clone_size: few; v_call: TRBV19; j_call: TRBJ2-7; cdr3_aa: CASSIIHGAYEQYF
clone_size: many; v_call: TRBV2; j_call: TRBJ2-3; cdr3_aa: CASKRLAGIDTQYF
clone_size: many; v_call: TRBV6-6; j_call: TRBJ2-7; cdr3_aa: CASSYVGQAYEQYF
clone_size: many; v_call: TRBV28; j_call: TRBJ1-5; cdr3_aa: CASSFPGVSNQPQHF
clone_size: few; v_call: TRBV19; j_call: TRBJ1-3; cdr3_aa: CASSMWGSGNTIYF
clone_size: NA; v_call: TRBV24-1; j_call: TRBJ2-3; cdr3_aa: CATSDSTGGSGGLDTQYF
clone_size: many; v_call: TRBV6-6; j_call: TRBJ1-1; cdr3_aa: CASTEGALNTEAFF
clone_size: NA; v_call: TRBV13; j_call: TRBJ1-4; cdr3_aa: CASSLGGDHGGEKLIF
clone_size: few; v_call: TRBV28; j_call: TRBJ1-5; cdr3_aa: CASSLTGSANQPQHF
clone_size: many; v_call: TRBV19; j_call: TRBJ1-4; cdr3_aa: CASSRQGATNEKLFF
clone_size: many; v_call: TRBV12-3/TRBV12-4; j_call: TRBJ1-3; cdr3_aa: CASSSPGFSGNTIYF
clone_size: few; v_call: TRBV19; j_call: TRBJ1-6; cdr3_aa: CASSYSSYNSPLHF
clone_size: few; v_call: TRBV4-1; j_call: TRBJ1-4; cdr3_aa: CASSTGQLDEKLFF
clone_size: NA; v_call: TRBV11-2; j_call: TRBJ2-3; cdr3_aa: CASSGWGGRDSPDTQYF
clone_size: NA; v_call: TRBV3-1; j_call: TRBJ2-5; cdr3_aa: CASSQPLGLLKETQYF
clone_size: NA; v_call: TRBV11-2; j_call: TRBJ2-2; cdr3_aa: CASSLEGTGVAGELFF
clone_size: NA; v_call: TRBV27; j_call: TRBJ1-1; cdr3_aa: CASRVGEKTEALF
clone_size: NA; v_call: TRBV5-1; j_call: TRBJ2-3; cdr3_aa: CASSRIPQRLVRTDAQYF
clone_size: few; v_call: TRBV9; j_call: TRBJ2-2; cdr3_aa: CASSVVRSAGTGELFF
clone_size: few; v_call: TRBV28; j_call: TRBJ2-3; cdr3_aa: CASSSWIVAGGPGTDTQYF
clone_size: NA; v_call: TRBV4-3; j_call: TRBJ1-4; cdr3_aa: CASSQTGMANEKLFF
clone_size: few; v_call: TRBV12-3/TRBV12-4; j_call: TRBJ2-3; cdr3_aa: CASEGLVTDTQYF
clone_size: NA; v_call: TRBV12-3/TRBV12-4; j_call: TRBJ1-2; cdr3_aa: CASSLRDRRNYGYTF
clone_size: NA; v_call: TRBV28; j_call: TRBJ2-6; cdr3_aa: CASSGRDRFIAGANVLTF
clone_size: many; v_call: TRBV20-1; j_call: TRBJ2-7; cdr3_aa: CSARETGTATYEQYF
clone_size: NA; v_call: TRBV20-1; j_call: TRBJ2-7; cdr3_aa: CSATDRSYEQYF
clone_size: few; v_call: TRBV27; j_call: TRBJ2-5; cdr3_aa: CASSSRGPQETQYF
clone_size: few; v_call: TRBV6-1; j_call: TRBJ2-7; cdr3_aa: CASSEIQADGEQYF
clone_size: NA; v_call: TRBV19; j_call: TRBJ2-3; cdr3_aa: CASRSITRSTDTQYF
clone_size: few; v_call: TRBV19; j_call: TRBJ2-3; cdr3_aa: CASSNPTSGRNRDTQYF
clone_size: few; v_call: TRBV12-3/TRBV12-4; j_call: TRBJ1-6; cdr3_aa: CASRRQGIGSPLHF
clone_size: many; v_call: TRBV7-2; j_call: TRBJ1-5; cdr3_aa: CASSSGQGTQPQHF
clone_size: NA; v_call: TRBV7-8; j_call: TRBJ2-1; cdr3_aa: CANSPNPGNTYNEQFF
clone_size: NA; v_call: TRBV2; j_call: TRBJ1-5; cdr3_aa: CASSRAANNQPPHF
clone_size: many; v_call: TRBV2; j_call: TRBJ2-6; cdr3_aa: CALTRTDDSSSGANVLTF
clone_size: few; v_call: TRBV6-2/TRBV6-3; j_call: TRBJ2-3; cdr3_aa: CASSYSSLTPTDTQYF
clone_size: NA; v_call: TRBV20-1; j_call: TRBJ2-5; cdr3_aa: CSASKETQCF